This entry lists 25 T cell receptor beta chains sequenced from one sample in a study of blood T cell repertoires in COVID-19 (dated by TCRdb to between 2020 and 2021). Libraries were built with the immunoSEQ multiplex PCR assay. TCRdb re-hosts the immuneACCESS table, in-frame sequences only. Its copies lack some clones; in the studies checked, an unresolved V gene accounts for under half of them, and the cause for the rest is not known. This sample comprises some 170,000 clones, 80% to 90% of them detected only once. The top ten constitute approximately 10% of the sample. The sample was peripheral blood. Receptors were obtained from a woman in her thirties or forties with COVID-19, enrolled during active disease.

The chain carries TRBV30 and TRBJ1-1, with unresolved D. This CDR3 is built from 11 residues. V dropped 0 bases and J dropped 10 bases, with 9 bases sitting between them. Looked up from germline, CDR1 is GTSNPN and CDR2 is SVGIG (reference sequence). The CDR3 protein is CAWSVRGRAFF. The CDR3 coding sequence is TGTGCCTGGAGTGTAAGAGGGAGAGCTTTCTTT.

The CDR3 DNA is TGTGCCAGCAGCCAAGAGGAGTTCAGCATGAACACTGAAGCTTTCTTT. Translation gives CASSQEEFSMNTEAFF. The genes are TRBV14 and TRBJ1-1; D is undetermined. CDR3 size: 16 residues. Germline V CDR1 and CDR2: SGHDN, FVKESK. The ends were cut back, 0 bases at V and 0 bases at J, with 11 bases in the middle. Full variable domain (missing parts from reference TRBV14 and TRBJ1-1): EAGVTQFPSHSVIEKGQTVTLRCDPISGHDNLYWYRRVMGKEIKFLLHFVKESKQDESGMPNNRFLAERTGGTYSTLKVQPAELEDSGVYFCASSQEEFSMNTEAFFGQGTRLTVV.

The chain recombines TRBV19 with TRBJ2-2, with D possibly matching TRBD2 (6 bases). CDR3 length: 15 residues. The germline V and J ends were trimmed by 5 bases and 1 base, with 11 bases remaining between them. Per germline, CDR1 LNHDA and CDR2 SQIVND (reference sequence). In DNA, the CDR3 is TGTGCCAGTAGTCCTCGGACTATGAACACCGGGGAGCTGTTTTTT. Translating gives CASSPRTMNTGELFF.

The gene calls are TRBV5-6 and TRBJ1-6; no reliable D call. CDR1 and CDR2 from the germline V gene are SGHDT and YYEEEE. Trimming removed 4 bases from V and 0 bases from J, with 5 bases in between. This CDR3 region has 14 residues. The CDR3 reads CASSLSSYNSPLHF. CDR3 DNA: TGTGCCAGCAGCCTCAGCTCCTATAATTCACCCCTCCACTTT.

The V gene is TRBV5-1, the J gene TRBJ2-7, with TRBD2 identical over 9 bases. The CDR3 is made up of 16 amino acids. Germline CDR1 is SGHRS and CDR2 is YFSETQ. The J segment lost 7 bases and the V segment lost 2 bases, leaving 13 bases of the junction unmatched. The CDR3 sequence is CASSFSPSGRPEEQYF. DNA of the CDR3: TGCGCCAGCAGCTTCAGCCCCAGCGGGAGGCCAGAGGAGCAGTACTTC.

This clone was seen a few times. This chain links TRBV15 with TRBJ2-2; 10 nucleotides align to TRBD2. Germline values: CDR1 LNHNV, CDR2 YYDKDF (reference sequence). This CDR3 is 16 amino acids long. The junction had 6 bases not matched to a gene; V was cut back by 6 bases and J by 2 bases. The CDR3 DNA reads TGTGCCACCAGTCATTGGACTAGCGGTAACACCGGGGAGCTGTTTTTT. Amino acid sequence: CATSHWTSGNTGELFF.

The CDR3 loop reads CASSPGQTNTEAFF. The CDR3 nucleotides are TGCGCCAGCAGCCCGGGACAGACGAACACTGAAGCTTTCTTT. The J gene is TRBJ1-1, the V gene TRBV4-1; 7 nucleotides agree with TRBD1. V dropped 4 bases and J dropped 1; count of bases not matched to a gene: 3. CDR1 MGHRA and CDR2 YSYEKL come from the germline V gene. The CDR3 sequence is 14 residues long.

The CDR3 DNA sequence: TGCAGCGTCGTTGAGACTAGCGGGGACTTCTACGAGCAGTACTTC. The encoded protein is CSVVETSGDFYEQYF. The chain joins TRBV29-1 to TRBJ2-7, with 11 positions matching TRBD2. The CDR3 has 15 amino acids. Germline values: CDR1 SQVTM, CDR2 ANQGSEA. With 6 bases clipped from V and 3 bases from J, the junction kept 10 bases outside the gene matches.

The J gene is TRBJ2-1, the V gene TRBV7-9; TRBD2 agrees at 9 bases. Germline CDR1 reads SEHNR; CDR2 reads FQNEAQ (reference sequence). The trim removed 2 bases at V and 3 bases at J, leaving 14 bases unmatched. This CDR3 is 19 amino acids long. The DNA of the CDR3 is TGTGCCAGCAGCTTAAGGGGGACTAGCCTTACCAACTTCTACAATGAGCAGTTCTTC. Protein product: CASSLRGTSLTNFYNEQFF.

The chain uses TRBV7-2 and TRBJ2-1; D perhaps matches TRBD1 (6 bases). This CDR3 is 15 amino acids long. Deletions cut 0 bases from V and 0 bases from J, with 6 bases between. Germline assignment: CDR1 SGHTA and CDR2 FQGNSA. The CDR3 reads CASSLADSSYNEQFF. In DNA, the CDR3 is TGTGCCAGCAGCTTAGCGGACAGCTCCTACAATGAGCAGTTCTTC.

CDR3 DNA: TGTGCCAGCCGCACCACAGGGGAAGGACAATTTACGCAGTATTTT. Translating it yields CASRTTGEGQFTQYF. This sequence joins TRBV2 and TRBJ2-3, with 7 bases matching TRBD1. The CDR3 contains 15 residues. Germline V CDR1 and CDR2: SNHLY, FYNNEI. The trim removed 8 bases at V and 8 bases at J, leaving 16 bases unmatched.

This chain connects TRBV10-3 to TRBJ2-7, with D tentatively TRBD1 (6 bases). V dropped 4 bases and J dropped 2 bases, with 15 bases sitting between them. The CDR3 spans 15 residues. Per the germline V gene, CDR1 is ENHRY and CDR2 is SYGVKD. This CDR3 is CAISAGQTKTYEQYF. Written as DNA, the CDR3 is TGTGCCATCAGTGCAGGACAGACTAAAACCTACGAGCAGTACTTC.

This clone was observed a single time. The chain couples TRBV19 to TRBJ1-5, with 9 bases matching TRBD1. Germline trimming cut 5 bases from V and 4 bases from J; bases unmatched to any gene: 12. The germline CDR1 and CDR2 sequences are LNHDA and SQIVND (reference sequence). The CDR3 has 17 amino acids. The chain's CDR3 is CASSLPHAGTGNQPQHF. Here the CDR3 DNA reads TGTGCCAGTAGTCTCCCCCACGCCGGGACAGGGAATCAGCCCCAGCATTTT.

The chain uses TRBV5-1 and TRBJ2-5, with D possibly matching TRBD2 (7 bases). This CDR3 is built from 14 residues. Germline CDR1 and CDR2: SGHRS and YFSETQ. Trimming cost V 4 bases and J 5 bases, with 15 bases left between them. The CDR3 DNA follows: TGCGCCAGCAGCACACGGGGGGCGTCGGAGACCCAGTACTTC. Its translation is CASSTRGASETQYF.

The V call is TRBV7-9, the J call TRBJ2-1; 8 bases line up with TRBD2. V trimming: 1 base; J trimming: 7 bases; junction bases outside the gene matches: 3. Germline-derived CDR1 and CDR2 are SEHNR and FQNEAQ (reference sequence). This CDR3 comprises 14 residues. CDR3 amino acids: CASSLVGLGNEQFF. For the CDR3, the DNA is TGTGCCAGCAGCTTAGTGGGACTAGGTAATGAGCAGTTCTTC.

The chain links TRBV29-1 to TRBJ2-5; D is uncertain. Germline loops: CDR1 SQVTM, CDR2 ANQGSEA. CDR3 size: 12 residues. Trimming took off 7 bases at V and 4 bases at J, with 13 bases between the two ends. The CDR3 coding sequence is TGCAGCGAGATCGGTCCGGGAGAGACCCAGTACTTC. Translation: CSEIGPGETQYF. The complete variable domain, with remaining parts taken from reference TRBV29-1 and TRBJ2-5, reads SAVISQKPSRDICQRGTSLTIQCQVDSQVTMMFWYRQQPGQSLTLIATANQGSEATYESGFVIDKFPISRPNLTFSTLTVSNMSPEDSSIYLCSEIGPGETQYFGPGTRLLVL.

The chain combines TRBV3-1 (or the pseudogene TRBV3-2) with TRBJ1-5; the D gene is possibly TRBD1 (5 bases). CDR1 LGHDT and CDR2 YNNKEL come from the germline V gene (reference sequence). This CDR3 comprises 16 residues. Trimming left V 3 bases short and J 1 base short, with 13 bases between. The CDR3 DNA sequence: TGTGCCAGCAGCCAGGGAACAGGACGGAGCAATCAGCCCCAGCATTTT. Translated, it gives CASSQGTGRSNQPQHF.

This clone was found many times. The chain joins TRBV3-1 (or the pseudogene TRBV3-2) to TRBJ1-2; possibly TRBD1 for D (5 bases). V was pared by 2 bases and J by 4 bases, with 8 bases between. Looked up from germline, CDR1 is LGHDT and CDR2 is YNNKEL (reference sequence). The CDR3 contains 13 residues. The CDR3 here is CASSQNRPYGYTF. The CDR3 DNA follows: TGTGCCAGCAGCCAAAACAGGCCCTATGGCTACACCTTC.

In this sample, this clone turned up once. V usage is TRBV27 and J usage is TRBJ2-5; D may be TRBD1 (8 bases). Per germline, CDR1 MNHEY and CDR2 SMNVEV (reference sequence). V lost 5 bases to trimming and J lost 4 bases, with 14 bases between them. The CDR3 contains 14 residues. The CDR3 sequence is CASSNRGGIETQYF. The DNA of the CDR3 is TGTGCCAGCAGTAACAGGGGGGGAATAGAGACCCAGTACTTC.

The chain carries TRBV10-1 and TRBJ2-7; no definite D call. Germline V gene data show CDR1 as WNHNN and CDR2 as SYGVQD (reference sequence). The V end was cut by 4 bases, the J end by 8 bases, with 9 bases between. The CDR3 extends over 11 amino acids. The CDR3 bases are TGCGCCAGCAGTGGGCATGAAAAGCAGTACGTC. It encodes CASSGHEKQYV.

This chain joins TRBV11-2 and TRBJ1-4; D call uncertain. The CDR3 spans 15 residues. Per germline, CDR1 SGHAT and CDR2 FQNNGV. Trimming pared 3 bases from V and 0 bases from J, leaving 8 bases between. The CDR3 DNA follows: TGTGCCAGCAGCTTTAGAGAATCAACTAATGAAAAACTGTTTTTT. Protein product: CASSFRESTNEKLFF.

This sequence joins TRBV19 and TRBJ2-7; TRBD1 matches 9 bases. The CDR3 extends over 14 amino acids. After removal of 6 bases from V and 5 bases from J, the junction contained 8 bases not matched to a gene. Germline assignment: CDR1 LNHDA and CDR2 SQIVND (reference sequence). In DNA form, the CDR3 reads TGTGCCAGTAGCTGGGGACAGGGCGCCAACGAGCAGTACTTC. Its protein is CASSWGQGANEQYF. Full variable domain (missing parts from reference TRBV19 and TRBJ2-7): DGGITQSPKYLFRKEGQNVTLSCEQNLNHDAMYWYRQDPGQGLRLIYYSQIVNDFQKGDIAEGYSVSREKKESFPLTVTSAQKNPTAFYLCASSWGQGANEQYFGPGTRLTVT.

The gene calls are TRBV6-2 or TRBV6-3 and TRBJ1-5; TRBD1 aligns across 7 bases. Germline CDR1 is MNHEY and CDR2 is SVGEGT. Losses at the gene ends were 2 bases for V and 2 bases for J; bases not matched to a gene: 3. The CDR3 sequence is 15 residues long. Here the CDR3 DNA reads TGTGCCAGCAGTTACCGGACAGGCCGCAATCAGCCCCAGCATTTT. Protein: CASSYRTGRNQPQHF.

A few counts support this clone. The rearrangement uses TRBV19 and TRBJ2-1; perhaps TRBD1 as D (6 bases). The CDR3 has 13 amino acids. Trimming shortened V by 3 bases and J by 5 bases, and 8 bases separated the two germline ends. Germline V gene sequence: CDR1 LNHDA, CDR2 SQIVND (reference sequence). The DNA of the CDR3 is TGTGCCAGTAGTATTCAGGGGAACAATGAGCAGTTCTTC. This sequence encodes CASSIQGNNEQFF.

The chain employs TRBV5-5 and TRBJ2-3; TRBD1 might be the D (5 bases). This CDR3 has 13 amino acids. Trimming removed 5 bases at V and 4 bases at J, with 11 bases between. Germline V lookup: CDR1 SGHKS, CDR2 YYEKEE (reference sequence). CDR3 sequence: CASSFSGSDTQYF. The CDR3 DNA reads as TGTGCCAGCAGTTTTTCAGGGTCAGATACGCAGTATTTT.